One T cell receptor beta chain is described in this entry. Its antigen remains unidentified. These data come from a study of blood T cells in healthy people across ages. Overall study results and limits: As naive T cell percentage varied, TCR beta diversity correlated strongly with it. Observed TCR beta diversity per million T cells went down as age went up. This fall followed a roughly linear course with age. There were more naive CD4+ cells and higher diversity in long-lived donors than in aged donors.

With a J-beta primer mix and a sample-barcoded 5' primer, a second PCR ran about 7 to 11 cycles. Every sample returned 2.5 million or more CDR3-containing paired-end reads. TCRdb analysed the 5' RACE reads with MiXCR anew, one entry per CDR3 protein. This table holds 650,000 to 1,000,000 distinct CDR3 sequences, around 36% found once. This TCR was sampled from a man between 18 and 29 years old in good health. Sequencing was done on a sample of blood.

CDR3 coding DNA: TGTGCCAGCAGCACCCGACAGGGGTCCGGCACAGATACGCAGTATTTT. It codes for CASSTRQGSGTDTQYF. The chain uses TRBV7-2 and TRBJ2-3, with 8 bases lining up with TRBD1. Germline V gene lookup returns CDR1 SGHTA and CDR2 FQGNSA. The CDR3 is 16 amino acids. Trimming took 5 bases from V and 1 from J; bases not matched to a gene: 8.